These 19 T cell receptor beta chains came from one sample sequenced in a study of T cells of healthy individuals. Using its own MiXCR run on the 5' RACE reads, TCRdb lists one record per CDR3 protein. The sample records 53,000 or so distinct CDR3 sequences, roughly 14% being singletons. The receptors shown here come from a human donor in good health.

This clonotype was seen at least ten times. This chain joins TRBV20-1 and TRBJ1-1; D is possibly TRBD1 (5 bases). The CDR3 length is 13 residues. The V end was cut by 3 bases, the J end by 1 base, with 9 bases between. Germline V lookup: CDR1 DFQATT, CDR2 SNEGSKA (reference sequence). The CDR3 is CSASQTGNTEAFF. As DNA, the CDR3 is TGCAGTGCTAGCCAAACAGGGAACACTGAAGCTTTCTTT.

This chain connects TRBV20-1 to TRBJ2-3; 10 bases agree with TRBD2. The germline V gene has CDR1 DFQATT and CDR2 SNEGSKA (reference sequence). The CDR3 extends over 15 amino acids. J gave up 4 bases and V 5 bases, and 9 bases lay outside the gene matches. This CDR3 is CSALRTSGNADTQYF. The CDR3 coding sequence is TGCAGTGCTCTCCGCACTAGCGGGAACGCAGATACGCAGTATTTT.

The V gene is TRBV20-1, the J gene TRBJ2-7; the match to TRBD1 covers 8 bases. Germline V gene data show CDR1 as DFQATT and CDR2 as SNEGSKA (reference sequence). The J segment lost 2 bases and the V segment lost 6 bases, leaving 6 bases of the junction unmatched. CDR3 length equals 13 residues. The CDR3 bases are TGCAGTGCGCAGGGACAGGACCCCTACGAGCAGTACTTC. Amino acid sequence: CSAQGQDPYEQYF.

The table lists this clonotype with many counts. The chain combines TRBV5-8 with TRBJ2-4; 12 bases are shared with TRBD1. Germline-derived CDR1 and CDR2 are SGHTS and YDEGEE. V lost 3 bases and J lost 5; bases outside the gene matches: 12. The CDR3 sequence is 18 residues long. The CDR3 loop reads CASSWDRGPGGRENIQYF. The DNA for the CDR3 is TGTGCCAGCAGCTGGGACAGGGGGCCGGGGGGACGAGAAAACATTCAGTACTTC.

There are many counts of this clonotype. The chain links TRBV7-9 to TRBJ2-7; TRBD1 or TRBD2 may be the D gene (5 bases each). Germline CDR1 is SEHNR and CDR2 is FQNEAQ (reference sequence). The CDR3 has 13 residues. V was clipped by 5 bases and J by 3 bases, with 11 bases between them. CDR3 bases: TGTGCCAGCAGCGGGGACGGATACTACGAGCAGTACTTC. Protein: CASSGDGYYEQYF.

The V call is TRBV7-2, the J call TRBJ2-5; D is unresolved. The CDR3 has 10 residues. Germline V gene lookup returns CDR1 SGHTA and CDR2 FQGNSA. Deletions cut 5 bases from V and 7 bases from J, with 5 bases between. The CDR3 DNA reads as TGTGCCAGCAGCACGGGGACCCAGTACTTC. Translation gives CASSTGTQYF. Full variable domain (rest looked up from reference TRBV7-2 and TRBJ2-5): GAGVSQSPSNKVTEKGKDVELRCDPISGHTALYWYRQSLGQGLEFLIYFQGNSAPDKSGLPSDRFSAERTGGSVSTLTIQRTQQEDSAVYLCASSTGTQYFGPGTRLLVL.

This clonotype has only a few counts. V is TRBV6-5 and J is TRBJ2-5, with TRBD2 matching over 14 bases. Germline V gene lookup returns CDR1 MNHEY and CDR2 SVGAGI. V shed 2 bases and J 9 bases; nucleotides not matched to a gene: 5. The CDR3 is 15 residues long. CDR3 region: CASSYPTSGGGSQYF. CDR3 DNA sequence: TGTGCCAGCAGTTACCCGACTAGCGGGGGGGGGTCCCAGTACTTC.

This clonotype came up many times. The genes are TRBV2 and TRBJ1-1; maybe TRBD1 (6 bases). The ends were cut back, 4 bases at V and 8 bases at J, with 11 bases in the middle. The CDR3 is made up of 12 amino acids. Per the germline V gene, CDR1 is SNHLY and CDR2 is FYNNEI. CDR3 nucleotide sequence: TGTGCCAGCAGTGCGGACAGCCTCGAAGCTTTCTTT. Its translation: CASSADSLEAFF.

The V and J genes are TRBV20-1 and TRBJ2-7; the D is unclear. This CDR3 has 15 residues. The ends were cut back, 1 base at V and 0 bases at J, with 13 bases in the middle. Germline V gives CDR1 DFQATT, CDR2 SNEGSKA (reference sequence). The CDR3 loop is CSARVRGRSSYEQYF. The CDR3 DNA follows: TGCAGTGCTAGAGTGCGCGGAAGGAGCTCCTACGAGCAGTACTTC.

The chain carries TRBV7-9 and TRBJ2-3; D is perhaps TRBD2 (5 bases). Looked up from germline, CDR1 is SEHNR and CDR2 is FQNEAQ (reference sequence). V lost 4 bases and J lost 13, with 18 bases in between. This CDR3 is 13 amino acids long. Written as DNA, the CDR3 is TGTGCCAGCAGCTCCACCGGGATAGGAACGGAGTATTTT. This gives the protein CASSSTGIGTEYF.

Many counts were recorded for this clonotype. V is TRBV20-1 and J is TRBJ2-1; D ambiguous. V was clipped by 5 bases and J by 8 bases, with 7 bases between them. Germline V lookup: CDR1 DFQATT, CDR2 SNEGSKA (reference sequence). The CDR3 length is 10 residues. The CDR3 sequence: CSAYNHEQFF. In DNA, the CDR3 is TGCAGTGCTTATAATCATGAGCAGTTCTTC.

This clonotype has only a few counts. The V call is TRBV2, the J call TRBJ2-3; 12 bases are a match to TRBD2. This CDR3 has 15 residues. V gave up 8 bases and J gave up 2 bases; unmatched junction bases: 5. The germline CDR1 and CDR2 sequences are SNHLY and FYNNEI. The CDR3 region has the DNA TGTGCCAGCTCTAGCGGGGGGGCCTCCACAGATACGCAGTATTTT. Amino acids: CASSSGGASTDTQYF.

This clonotype was seen ten or more times. The chain couples TRBV19 to TRBJ1-6; D not resolved. V shed 5 bases and J shed 3 bases, with 8 bases lying between them. Germline-derived CDR1 and CDR2 are LNHDA and SQIVND (reference sequence). The CDR3 runs 14 residues. CDR3 DNA sequence: TGTGCCAGTAGTCAAGGGATCTATAATTCACCCCTCCACTTT. This sequence encodes CASSQGIYNSPLHF.

This clonotype was seen repeatedly, ten times or more. The chain employs TRBV29-1 and TRBJ2-5; TRBD2 might be the D (6 bases). The V end was cut by 7 bases, the J end by 4 bases, with 13 bases between. The germline CDR1 and CDR2 sequences are SQVTM and ANQGSEA. This CDR3 is 12 amino acids long. This CDR3 is CSGGTPLETQYF. The CDR3 DNA reads TGCAGCGGTGGGACTCCATTAGAGACCCAGTACTTC.

The J gene is TRBJ1-2, the V gene TRBV20-1; no clear D. CDR1 is DFQATT, CDR2 SNEGSKA, per germline (reference sequence). CDR3 length equals 12 residues. Trimming shortened V by 4 bases and J by 7 bases, and 13 bases separated the two germline ends. CDR3 bases: TGCAGTGCTACCTATGGGGAGTCTGGCTACACCTTC. This gives the protein CSATYGESGYTF.

This clonotype was counted only a few times. The CDR3 loop reads CASSNPSLSSYEQYF. The DNA of the CDR3 is TGTGCCAGCAGCAATCCCTCACTGAGCTCCTACGAGCAGTACTTC. The chain recombines TRBV7-2 with TRBJ2-7; D not certain. This CDR3 has 15 amino acids. CDR1 SGHTA and CDR2 FQGNSA come from the germline V gene. V was clipped by 5 bases and J by 0 bases, with 14 bases between them.

This clonotype appeared many times. The rearrangement links TRBV6-2 or TRBV6-3 to TRBJ2-1, with 8 positions matching TRBD2. Germline assignment: CDR1 MNHEY and CDR2 SVGEGT. V dropped 6 bases and J dropped 6; count of bases not matched to a gene: 10. This CDR3 is 15 amino acids long. This CDR3 reads CASREAGEGVNEQFF. CDR3 coding DNA: TGTGCCAGCAGGGAAGCGGGAGAAGGGGTCAATGAGCAGTTCTTC.

This clonotype has only a few counts. The rearrangement joins TRBV9 to TRBJ2-1; D possibly corresponds to TRBD1 (6 bases). Deletions cut 4 bases from V and 6 bases from J, with 14 bases between. The CDR3 is 14 amino acids. In germline, CDR1 is SGDLS, CDR2 YYNGEE. This CDR3 reads CASSQRQAPNEQFF. The CDR3 bases are TGTGCCAGCAGCCAGAGACAGGCCCCCAATGAGCAGTTCTTC.

This clonotype appeared many times. The V gene is TRBV4-3, the J gene TRBJ1-3; D is unclear. Trimming took 4 bases from V and 0 from J, leaving 10 bases between them. CDR3 length: 15 amino acids. Germline CDR1 and CDR2: LGHNA and YSLEER. CDR3 region: CASSRNLDSGNTIYF. CDR3 nucleotides: TGCGCCAGCAGCCGGAACCTTGACTCTGGAAACACCATATATTTT.